What follows are 28 T cell receptor beta chains derived from one specimen sequenced in a study of T cell repertoires in cytomegalovirus infection. Their recognized antigens are unknown. MiXCR, run by TCRdb on the reads, gives a single entry per CDR3 protein. The data show 86,000 or so distinct CDR3 sequences, more than 20% seen once. The specimen was CD8+ T cells from cultured PBMCs, collected from culture after CMV antigen stimulation. These receptors came from a human donor in good health (CMV status not recorded). Some clones in this sample may be carry-over from other donors' samples.

The chain has TRBV6-5 and TRBJ1-4; D remains ambiguous. The V gene's germline CDR1 is MNHEY and CDR2 SVGAGI. Trimming left V 2 bases short and J 5 bases short, with 9 bases between. The CDR3 has 14 residues. The CDR3 reads CASSYNGLNEKLFF. In DNA, the CDR3 is TGTGCCAGCAGTTACAACGGCTTAAATGAAAAACTGTTTTTT.

This clonotype was found many times. The rearrangement uses TRBV7-6 and TRBJ1-2, with 10 bases lining up with TRBD1. Looked up from germline, CDR1 is SGHVS and CDR2 is FNYEAQ. With 4 bases clipped from V and 2 bases from J, the junction kept 7 bases outside the gene matches. There are 16 residues in the CDR3. The CDR3 DNA reads TGTGCCAGCAGCTCCGGGACAGGGGAAGAGAACTATGGCTACACCTTC. Encoded protein: CASSSGTGEENYGYTF.

This chain connects TRBV5-6 to TRBJ1-1; D possibly corresponds to TRBD1 (6 bases). Trimming shortened V by 1 base and J by 0 bases, and 13 bases separated the two germline ends. CDR3 length: 16 residues. Germline V gives CDR1 SGHDT, CDR2 YYEEEE. The CDR3 reads CASSLRQAHLNTEAFF. The CDR3 bases are TGTGCCAGCAGCTTGAGACAGGCCCACTTGAACACTGAAGCTTTCTTT.

This clonotype occurred many times. This rearrangement joins TRBV12-3 or TRBV12-4 to TRBJ2-7; the D gene is possibly TRBD2 (7 bases). V dropped 4 bases and J dropped 6 bases, with 16 bases sitting between them. There are 14 residues in the CDR3. This chain's CDR3 is CASSSGGGFGEQYF. The CDR3 nucleotides are TGTGCCAGCAGTTCTGGCGGGGGCTTCGGCGAGCAGTACTTC.

Comment on this clonotype: A junction end diverges from the germline sequence, so it may reflect a read error. The chain combines TRBV27 with TRBJ2-7, with D perhaps matching TRBD1 (5 bases). Per the germline V gene, CDR1 is MNHEY and CDR2 is SMNVEV (reference sequence). The CDR3 covers 15 residues. CDR3 region: CTSSLQVASSYEQYF. Written as DNA, the CDR3 is TGTACCAGCAGTTTACAGGTCGCTAGCTCCTACGAGCAGTACTTC.

This clonotype showed up many times. The genes are TRBV7-9 and TRBJ2-4; D gene ambiguous. The CDR3 is 15 amino acids. Germline CDR1 is SEHNR and CDR2 is FQNEAQ (reference sequence). Trimming cost V 3 bases and J 0 bases, with 9 bases left between them. The CDR3, as DNA: TGTGCCAGCAGCTTTTCCGAGGCAGCCAAAAACATTCAGTACTTC. Translating it yields CASSFSEAAKNIQYF. Full variable domain (missing parts from reference TRBV7-9 and TRBJ2-4): DTGVSQNPRHKITKRGQNVTFRCDPISEHNRLYWYRQTLGQGPEFLTYFQNEAQLEKSRLLSDRFSAERPKGSFSTLEIQRTEQGDSAMYLCASSFSEAAKNIQYFGAGTRLSVL.

V gene TRBV12-3 or TRBV12-4 combines with J gene TRBJ1-5; D is possibly TRBD1 (6 bases). V lost 5 bases and J 1 base, leaving 9 bases between the germline ends. This CDR3 contains 14 residues. As DNA, the CDR3 is TGTGCCAGCAGTCTGGGGGCGAGCAATCAGCCCCAGCATTTT. Residues: CASSLGASNQPQHF.

This clonotype was detected ten times or more. The rearrangement joins TRBV25-1 to TRBJ1-2; 7 bases are a match to TRBD1. The V and J ends lost 8 bases and 6 bases, in that order; junction bases with no gene match: 12. Per the germline V gene, CDR1 is MGHDK and CDR2 is SYGVNS. This CDR3 has 14 amino acids. CDR3 DNA: TGTGCCAGCGCTCCGGGCAGGGGGTTGGATGGCTACACCTTC. Translation: CASAPGRGLDGYTF.

This clonotype was observed at least ten times. The CDR3 sequence is CASSYESSGSLKETQYF. DNA of the CDR3: TGTGCCAGCAGTTACGAGTCTTCAGGATCCCTCAAAGAGACCCAGTACTTC. This chain joins TRBV6-2 or TRBV6-3 and TRBJ2-5; D gene unclear. This CDR3 comprises 17 residues. The V gene's germline CDR1 is MNHEY and CDR2 SVGEGT. V lost 2 bases and J lost 3, with 19 bases in between.

V gene TRBV27 combines with J gene TRBJ2-3; D is possibly TRBD1 or TRBD2 (5 bases each). The germline gives CDR1 MNHEY, CDR2 SMNVEV (reference sequence). V lost 5 bases, J lost 9 bases, and 15 bases lay in between. The CDR3 totals 13 residues. The CDR3 region has the DNA TGTGCCAGCAGTCCCATTGGGGGTGAGACGCAGTATTTT. Protein sequence: CASSPIGGETQYF.

This clonotype was counted ten times or more. This chain joins TRBV27 and TRBJ1-6; D remains ambiguous. Germline V gene sequence: CDR1 MNHEY, CDR2 SMNVEV (reference sequence). CDR3 length: 14 amino acids. Trimming took 5 bases from V and 4 from J, leaving 9 bases between them. The chain's CDR3 is CASSMRAYNSPLHF. CDR3 DNA: TGTGCCAGCAGTATGAGGGCATATAATTCACCCCTCCACTTT.

This clonotype was found a few times. This chain connects TRBV12-3 or TRBV12-4 to TRBJ1-2; a weak D match, TRBD1 (5 bases). The CDR3 totals 16 residues. Trimming took 3 bases from V and 4 from J, leaving 18 bases between them. Here the CDR3 reads CASSLGGPQPLYGYTF. The CDR3 DNA sequence: TGTGCCAGCAGTTTGGGGGGTCCGCAACCGCTCTATGGCTACACCTTC.

This chain connects TRBV12-3 or TRBV12-4 to TRBJ2-1; 7 positions match TRBD2. The length of the CDR3 is 12 residues. V lost 7 bases, J lost 8 bases, and 5 bases stayed unmatched. This CDR3 reads CASNGRADEQFF. As DNA, the CDR3 is TGTGCCAGCAATGGGAGGGCGGATGAGCAGTTCTTC.

The table lists this clonotype with a few counts. This rearrangement joins TRBV5-4 to TRBJ2-5; 13 bases fit TRBD2. The germline V gene encodes CDR1 SGHNT and CDR2 YYREEE (reference sequence). The CDR3 has 16 residues. V shed 4 bases, J shed 3 bases, and the junction held 6 bases outside the gene matches. The chain's CDR3 is CASSNGLAGVKETQYF. In DNA form, the CDR3 reads TGTGCCAGCAGCAACGGACTAGCGGGGGTAAAAGAGACCCAGTACTTC.

This clonotype was recorded many times. The chain carries TRBV7-6 and TRBJ2-3; D perhaps matches TRBD2 (6 bases). Germline CDR1 SGHVS, CDR2 FNYEAQ. V was cut by 2 bases and J by 0 bases, with 18 bases left in between. The CDR3 runs 18 residues. The DNA of the CDR3 is TGTGCCAGCAGCTTATCCGAGCGGTGGGGGACTAGCACAGATACGCAGTATTTT. This sequence encodes CASSLSERWGTSTDTQYF. Drawing the rest from reference TRBV7-6 and TRBJ2-3, the complete variable domain is GAGVSQSPRYKVTKRGQDVALRCDPISGHVSLYWYRQALGQGPEFLTYFNYEAQQDKSGLPNDRFSAERPEGSISTLTIQRTEQRDSAMYRCASSLSERWGTSTDTQYFGPGTRLTVL.

The chain combines TRBV30 with TRBJ2-3; 8 bases fit TRBD2. The V gene's germline CDR1 is GTSNPN and CDR2 SVGIG (reference sequence). This CDR3 comprises 13 residues. V gave up 4 bases and J gave up 11 bases; unmatched junction bases: 11. DNA for the CDR3: TGTGCCTGGACTCCGCAACCGGGACTAGAGCAGTATTTT. Protein: CAWTPQPGLEQYF.

This chain links TRBV6-6 with TRBJ2-7, with D perhaps TRBD1 (5 bases). Looked up from germline, CDR1 is MNHNY and CDR2 is SVGAGI (reference sequence). V dropped 10 bases and J dropped 3 bases, with 10 bases sitting between them. The CDR3 has 11 amino acids. The CDR3 DNA reads TGTGCCACCCTCCAGGGCTACGAGCAGTACTTC. It encodes CATLQGYEQYF.

This chain connects TRBV6-5 to TRBJ2-7; TRBD2 aligns across 12 bases. The CDR3 is made up of 15 amino acids. V shed 6 bases and J 6 bases; nucleotides not matched to a gene: 9. In germline, CDR1 is MNHEY, CDR2 SVGAGI. CDR3 amino acids: CASSPGLAGPLEQYF. CDR3 DNA sequence: TGTGCCAGCAGCCCTGGACTAGCGGGACCTCTCGAGCAGTACTTC.

This clonotype occurred a few times. Here the CDR3 DNA reads TGTGCCAGCAGAGATTATAGCGGGAGTTTACCAGATACGCAGTATTTT. It is translated as CASRDYSGSLPDTQYF. This chain links TRBV2 with TRBJ2-3; TRBD2 aligns across 9 bases. The V and J ends lost 6 bases and 4 bases, in that order; junction bases with no gene match: 11. Germline V lookup: CDR1 SNHLY, CDR2 FYNNEI. The CDR3 covers 16 residues.

Ten or more counts support this clonotype. The chain couples TRBV6-1 to TRBJ2-2; D may be TRBD1 or TRBD2 (5 bases each). Germline lookup yields CDR1 MNHNS and CDR2 SASEGT. The CDR3 runs 12 residues. Trimming took off 6 bases at V and 9 bases at J, with 11 bases between the two ends. The CDR3 loop reads CASSYGGRELFF. The CDR3 nucleotides are TGTGCCAGCAGCTATGGGGGTAGGGAGCTGTTTTTT.

In this sample, this clonotype turned up many times. The V and J genes are TRBV27 and TRBJ2-2; D is undetermined. This CDR3 spans 12 amino acids. Germline CDR1 MNHEY, CDR2 SMNVEV (reference sequence). Trimming left V 7 bases short and J 4 bases short, with 7 bases between. The CDR3 coding sequence is TGTGCCAGCAACGGGCGCACCGGGGAGCTGTTTTTT. This sequence encodes CASNGRTGELFF.

The V call is TRBV30, the J call TRBJ2-7, with a possible D match to TRBD1 (5 bases). Germline CDR1 and CDR2: GTSNPN and SVGIG (reference sequence). V lost 3 bases to trimming and J lost 6 bases, with 15 bases between them. The CDR3 spans 13 residues. Here the CDR3 reads CAWSKTGTGEQYF. The CDR3 DNA reads as TGTGCCTGGAGCAAAACAGGTACCGGCGAGCAGTACTTC.

The V gene is TRBV10-3, the J gene TRBJ1-2; no firm D call. The germline V gene has CDR1 ENHRY and CDR2 SYGVKD. Trimming took 0 bases from V and 0 from J, leaving 11 bases between them. The CDR3 covers 16 residues. Here the CDR3 DNA reads TGTGCCATCAGTGAGTCGCCAGCACCCTCTAACTATGGCTACACCTTC. This codes for CAISESPAPSNYGYTF.

This clonotype turned up a few times. The V gene is TRBV27, the J gene TRBJ1-3; weak D call: TRBD1 (5 bases). V lost 5 bases, J lost 4 bases, and 21 bases lay in between. The CDR3 consists of 17 residues. Germline assignment: CDR1 MNHEY and CDR2 SMNVEV (reference sequence). The CDR3 nucleotides read TGTGCCAGCAGTCCACGCATATGGGACGGGCCCGGAAACACCATATATTTT. It is translated as CASSPRIWDGPGNTIYF.

J is TRBJ2-3 and V is TRBV19; 10 bases map to TRBD1. The CDR3 is 15 amino acids. The J segment lost 5 bases and the V segment lost 5 bases, leaving 7 bases of the junction unmatched. Germline-derived CDR1 and CDR2 are LNHDA and SQIVND (reference sequence). The DNA for the CDR3 is TGTGCCAGTAGTGAAGACAGGGGGCTAATAGATACGCAGTATTTT. Translating gives CASSEDRGLIDTQYF.

V gene TRBV5-3 combines with J gene TRBJ1-2, with unresolved D. TRBV5-3 carries the ORF label, with uncertain function. V shed 4 bases and J shed 6 bases, with 13 bases lying between them. The CDR3 spans 13 residues. CDR3 protein: CARSPLDQDGYTF. DNA of the CDR3: TGTGCCAGAAGCCCGCTAGACCAGGATGGCTACACCTTC.

This clonotype was counted a few times. The chain is built from TRBV7-9 and TRBJ2-7; D unclear. V was trimmed by 5 bases and J by 7 bases, leaving 15 bases between them. Per germline, CDR1 SEHNR and CDR2 FQNEAQ (reference sequence). CDR3 length equals 13 residues. DNA of the CDR3: TGTGCCAGCAGCCCTTCAGAGACGGTGGAGCAGTACTTC. Amino acids: CASSPSETVEQYF.

The chain employs TRBV19 and TRBJ1-2; 9 nucleotides align to TRBD1. Trimming at V came to 9 bases and at J to 0 bases, leaving 11 bases not matched to a gene. This CDR3 has 16 amino acids. The germline CDR1 and CDR2 sequences are LNHDA and SQIVND (reference sequence). The CDR3 nucleotides are TGTGCCAGCAAACAACGGGGACAGGGATCTAACTATGGCTACACCTTC. Residues: CASKQRGQGSNYGYTF.